One and the same sample provided the 29 T cell receptor beta chains below, sequenced in a study of shared clonotypes between healthy human individuals. The table came from immunoSEQ multiplex PCR; TCRdb's copy has only in-frame clones and leaves some out. This sample carries about 2,500,000 clones, approximately 92% of them seen once, and the ten largest clones take around 0.14%. Specimen: naive CD4+ T cells sorted from blood. As for subset: CD45RA+ positively selected. These receptor sequences come from a young man in good health.

This chain uses TRBV9 with TRBJ1-5; weak D call: TRBD1 (5 bases). Per the germline V gene, CDR1 is SGDLS and CDR2 is YYNGEE. The V and J ends lost 6 bases and 6 bases respectively, with 19 bases between them. This CDR3 comprises 15 residues. CDR3 loop: CASNLRGEASQPQHF. In DNA, the CDR3 is TGTGCCAGCAACCTCCGAGGGGAGGCAAGTCAGCCCCAGCATTTT. Filled out from reference TRBV9 and TRBJ1-5, the complete variable domain reads DSGVTQTPKHLITATGQRVTLRCSPRSGDLSVYWYQQSLDQGLQFLIQYYNGEERAKGNILERFSAQQFPDLHSELNLSSLELGDSALYFCASNLRGEASQPQHFGDGTRLSIL.

V gene TRBV5-1 combines with J gene TRBJ1-1; TRBD1 matches 10 bases. CDR3 size: 16 residues. The germline V gene has CDR1 SGHRS and CDR2 YFSETQ. V trimming: 3 bases; J trimming: 4 bases; junction bases outside the gene matches: 9. The CDR3 DNA is TGCGCCAGCAGCTCCCAAAGACAGGGGGCGGGCACTGAAGCTTTCTTT. It specifies CASSSQRQGAGTEAFF.

Only one count was recorded for this clone. This chain links TRBV28 with TRBJ2-7; TRBD1 aligns across 9 bases. V shed 4 bases and J 11 bases; nucleotides not matched to a gene: 15. The CDR3 runs to 15 residues. CDR1 and CDR2 from the germline V gene are MDHEN and SYDVKM. CDR3 nucleotides: TGTGCCAGCAGTTCCCCGGGGACAGGGAATGTGTGGGAGTACTTC. Its translation: CASSSPGTGNVWEYF.

This clone appeared a single time. J is TRBJ2-5 and V is TRBV2; no clear D. Trimming cost V 3 bases and J 7 bases, with 12 bases left between them. Germline loops: CDR1 SNHLY, CDR2 FYNNEI. This CDR3 comprises 13 residues. The CDR3 DNA follows: TGTGCCAGCAGTGACAGTCTAGGCGGGACCCAGTACTTC. Translated: CASSDSLGGTQYF.

The chain recombines TRBV7-9 with TRBJ1-4, with D maybe TRBD1 (5 bases). Germline V gene sequence: CDR1 SEHNR, CDR2 FQNEAQ (reference sequence). The V end was cut by 5 bases, the J end by 0 bases, with 10 bases between. The CDR3 spans 15 residues. CDR3 nucleotide sequence: TGTGCCAGCAGCCGGACGGGGGCAACTAATGAAAAACTGTTTTTT. Its translation is CASSRTGATNEKLFF.

This sequence joins TRBV7-2 and TRBJ2-5, with D possibly called TRBD1 or TRBD2 (6 bases each). The ends were cut back, 2 bases at V and 7 bases at J, with 14 bases in the middle. This CDR3 region has 14 residues. Germline V gives CDR1 SGHTA, CDR2 FQGNSA. CDR3 residues: CASSLRGASGTQYF. The CDR3, as DNA: TGTGCCAGCAGCTTAAGGGGGGCCTCGGGGACCCAGTACTTC.

A few counts support this clone. The chain links TRBV10-3 to TRBJ2-7, with 8 bases identical to TRBD2. J gave up 3 bases and V 10 bases, and 8 bases lay outside the gene matches. This CDR3 has 13 amino acids. Germline CDR1 and CDR2: ENHRY and SYGVKD. CDR3 DNA sequence: TGTGCCACCTCGGGAGCGGGGGACTACGAGCAGTACTTC. The encoded protein is CATSGAGDYEQYF.

The chain employs TRBV29-1 and TRBJ1-5; D is unclear. The V end lost 4 bases, the J end lost 4 bases, and 11 bases lay between the germline ends. There are 13 residues in the CDR3. Germline assignment: CDR1 SQVTM and CDR2 ANQGSEA. The CDR3 coding sequence is TGCAGCGTTGTTGAGCAACTTAATCAGCCCCAGCATTTT. As protein: CSVVEQLNQPQHF.

This chain connects TRBV28 to TRBJ1-4; 8 bases are a match to TRBD1. The CDR3 is 14 residues long. V shed 1 base and J 7 bases; nucleotides not matched to a gene: 2. CDR1 is MDHEN and CDR2 is SYDVKM in the germline V gene. The CDR3 here is CASSLLGTGEKLFF. In nucleotides, the CDR3 is TGTGCCAGCAGTTTATTGGGGACAGGTGAAAAACTGTTTTTT.

The chain employs TRBV25-1 and TRBJ2-5; D ambiguous. The CDR3 extends over 15 amino acids. V was cut by 3 bases and J by 0 bases, with 11 bases left in between. Germline V gene lookup returns CDR1 MGHDK and CDR2 SYGVNS. CDR3 region: CASSDGRVDQETQYF. CDR3 sequence (DNA): TGTGCCAGCAGTGACGGTAGGGTGGACCAAGAGACCCAGTACTTC.

The genes are TRBV15 and TRBJ1-4; 9 bases line up with TRBD1. V was clipped by 3 bases and J by 8 bases; unmatched bases: 7. CDR3 length: 15 residues. CDR1 is LNHNV, CDR2 YYDKDF, per germline (reference sequence). The CDR3 is CATSRRGQGGEKLFF. The DNA of the CDR3 is TGTGCCACCAGCAGGCGGGGACAGGGAGGGGAAAAACTGTTTTTT.

This rearrangement joins TRBV29-1 to TRBJ1-1; D is unresolved. The germline CDR1 and CDR2 sequences are SQVTM and ANQGSEA. This CDR3 comprises 14 residues. V was trimmed by 4 bases and J by 6 bases, leaving 18 bases between them. The CDR3 loop reads CSVGSRAGGPEAFF. DNA of the CDR3: TGCAGCGTTGGGTCAAGGGCGGGAGGACCTGAAGCTTTCTTT.

The chain joins TRBV9 to TRBJ2-1; D gene ambiguous. Germline V gives CDR1 SGDLS, CDR2 YYNGEE. This CDR3 is 14 amino acids long. Trimming cost V 2 bases and J 5 bases, with 11 bases left between them. CDR3 nucleotide sequence: TGTGCCAGCAGCGTTCCCGCTTCCGACAATGAGCAGTTCTTC. This sequence encodes CASSVPASDNEQFF.

V is TRBV27 and J is TRBJ2-7; no reliable D call. This CDR3 has 15 residues. Germline V gives CDR1 MNHEY, CDR2 SMNVEV (reference sequence). Trimming stripped 2 bases from V and 3 bases from J, with 14 bases between. CDR3 DNA: TGTGCCAGCAGTTTAAAGCCGCCCCCCCACTACGAGCAGTACTTC. Its translation: CASSLKPPPHYEQYF.

The chain is built from TRBV7-9 and TRBJ2-4, with D perhaps TRBD2 (6 bases). This CDR3 is built from 15 residues. Looked up from germline, CDR1 is SEHNR and CDR2 is FQNEAQ (reference sequence). Trimming left V 4 bases short and J 2 bases short, with 12 bases between. CDR3 nucleotides: TGTGCCAGCAGCTCCGTGGGAGGAACCAAAAACATTCAGTACTTC. Translation: CASSSVGGTKNIQYF.

This chain links TRBV7-9 with TRBJ2-3; 12 nucleotides align to TRBD2. Germline-derived CDR1 and CDR2 are SEHNR and FQNEAQ (reference sequence). V shed 9 bases, J shed 2 bases, and the junction held 3 bases outside the gene matches. CDR3 size: 14 residues. CDR3 in DNA: TGTGCCAGGACTAGCGGGGGCAACACAGATACGCAGTATTTT. Translated, it gives CARTSGGNTDTQYF.

In its sample, this clone was seen a few times. The rearrangement joins TRBV30 to TRBJ1-1, with a weak D call TRBD1 (5 bases). The germline V gene has CDR1 GTSNPN and CDR2 SVGIG (reference sequence). The CDR3 runs to 13 residues. The germline V and J ends were trimmed by 3 bases and 3 bases, with 11 bases remaining between them. CDR3 coding DNA: TGTGCCTGGAGCGGCGGGGGGGACACTGAAGCTTTCTTT. This sequence encodes CAWSGGGDTEAFF.

This rearrangement joins TRBV11-2 to TRBJ1-1; 8 bases are a match to TRBD1. This CDR3 has 15 amino acids. Germline values: CDR1 SGHAT, CDR2 FQNNGV. The V and J ends lost 1 base and 5 bases, in that order; junction bases with no gene match: 6. CDR3 DNA: TGTGCCAGCAGCTTAGGGGACAGGTTTCAAACTGAAGCTTTCTTT. Amino acid sequence: CASSLGDRFQTEAFF.

The CDR3 sequence is CASSPVQGPLYGYTF. CDR3 DNA: TGCGCCAGCAGCCCCGTACAGGGGCCTCTTTATGGCTACACCTTC. The chain couples TRBV4-3 to TRBJ1-2; 7 nucleotides match TRBD1. Germline assignment: CDR1 LGHNA and CDR2 YSLEER. Trimming removed 4 bases from V and 5 bases from J; junction bases left unmatched: 10. This CDR3 region has 15 residues.

The chain is built from TRBV28 and TRBJ2-7, with a possible D match to TRBD2 (5 bases). From germline, CDR1 is MDHEN and CDR2 SYDVKM. V was pared by 7 bases and J by 2 bases, with 12 bases between. The CDR3 extends over 13 amino acids. For the CDR3, the DNA is TGTGCCAGCACCTCCGGGATAACCTACGAGCAGTACTTC. This sequence encodes CASTSGITYEQYF. The whole variable domain, filled in from reference TRBV28 and TRBJ2-7, reads DVKVTQSSRYLVKRTGEKVFLECVQDMDHENMFWYRQDPGLGLRLIYFSYDVKMKEKGDIPEGYSVSREKKERFSLILESASTNQTSMYLCASTSGITYEQYFGPGTRLTVT.

V usage is TRBV10-1 and J usage is TRBJ2-2; 13 bases agree with TRBD2. Germline CDR1 and CDR2: WNHNN and SYGVQD (reference sequence). After removal of 5 bases from V and 8 bases from J, the junction contained 5 bases not matched to a gene. This CDR3 is 15 amino acids long. The CDR3 reads CASSSGLAGVGELFF. The CDR3, as DNA: TGCGCCAGCAGTTCTGGACTAGCGGGAGTAGGGGAGCTGTTTTTT.

On this clone: The sample carries other DNA sequences with the same CDR3. V and J are TRBV9 and TRBJ1-4; D not resolved. Germline V gives CDR1 SGDLS, CDR2 YYNGEE. CDR3 length: 16 amino acids. Trimming stripped 0 bases from V and 5 bases from J, with 14 bases between. CDR3 sequence: CASSVGRGATNEKLFF. The CDR3 bases are TGTGCCAGCAGCGTAGGCCGAGGCGCCACGAATGAAAAACTGTTTTTT.

This rearrangement joins TRBV6-6 to TRBJ1-4; D call uncertain. This CDR3 is built from 16 residues. Trimming removed 3 bases from V and 3 bases from J, with 14 bases in between. Germline loops: CDR1 MNHNY, CDR2 SVGAGI (reference sequence). CDR3 sequence (DNA): TGTGCCAGCAGTTATGGCCGTCGGGCTGCTAATGAAAAACTGTTTTTT. This sequence encodes CASSYGRRAANEKLFF.

The CDR3 sequence: CASSVDERGYGYTF. The CDR3 nucleotides are TGTGCCAGCAGCGTAGACGAACGGGGCTATGGCTACACCTTC. The chain recombines TRBV9 with TRBJ1-2, with D hard to call. Trimming removed 0 bases from V and 4 bases from J, with 10 bases in between. CDR3 length equals 14 residues. The germline CDR1 and CDR2 sequences are SGDLS and YYNGEE.

The CDR3 DNA reads as TGTGCCAGCAGTATGAACCCTAGCGGGAGTACAGATACGCAGTATTTT. Its protein product is CASSMNPSGSTDTQYF. This sequence joins TRBV6-4 and TRBJ2-3, with 10 nucleotides matching TRBD2. The J segment lost 3 bases and the V segment lost 5 bases, leaving 8 bases of the junction unmatched. The CDR3 sequence is 16 residues long. CDR1 is MRHNA and CDR2 is SNTAGT in the germline V gene.

Regarding this clone: The same CDR3 is also encoded by other DNA sequences in this sample. CDR3: CASSFDRGRNTEAFF. The CDR3 coding sequence is TGTGCCAGCAGCTTCGACAGGGGGAGAAACACTGAAGCTTTCTTT. V usage is TRBV5-4 and J usage is TRBJ1-1; 9 bases map to TRBD1. Looked up from germline, CDR1 is SGHNT and CDR2 is YYREEE (reference sequence). Losses at the gene ends were 2 bases for V and 2 bases for J; bases not matched to a gene: 4. This CDR3 is built from 15 residues.

The rearrangement joins TRBV2 to TRBJ1-2; possible D gene TRBD1, 5 bases. The germline V and J ends were trimmed by 1 base and 8 bases, with 14 bases remaining between them. This CDR3 is built from 14 residues. The germline gives CDR1 SNHLY, CDR2 FYNNEI. As DNA, the CDR3 is TGTGCCAGCAGTGAAGGTCAGGGTGTGGGAGGCTACACCTTC. Protein product: CASSEGQGVGGYTF.

V usage is TRBV2 and J usage is TRBJ2-3; 8 nucleotides line up with TRBD1. The CDR3 consists of 15 residues. Germline trimming cut 5 bases from V and 3 bases from J; bases unmatched to any gene: 7. From germline, CDR1 is SNHLY and CDR2 FYNNEI. Here the CDR3 DNA reads TGTGCCAGCAGTCGACCCGGGACAGGAACAGATACGCAGTATTTT. Residues: CASSRPGTGTDTQYF.

The table lists this clone with a count of one. This chain joins TRBV7-2 and TRBJ2-7, with 11 bases lining up with TRBD2. Looked up from germline, CDR1 is SGHTA and CDR2 is FQGNSA. The CDR3 has 15 amino acids. The V gene end was trimmed by 3 bases and the J gene end by 3 bases; junction bases not matched to a gene: 4. CDR3 sequence reads: CASSFGLAGFYEQYF. The CDR3 nucleotides are TGTGCCAGCAGCTTCGGACTAGCGGGCTTCTACGAGCAGTACTTC. Supplemented by reference TRBV7-2 and TRBJ2-7, the full variable domain reads GAGVSQSPSNKVTEKGKDVELRCDPISGHTALYWYRQSLGQGLEFLIYFQGNSAPDKSGLPSDRFSAERTGGSVSTLTIQRTQQEDSAVYLCASSFGLAGFYEQYFGPGTRLTVT.